This T cell receptor beta chain was recorded in a study of cytomegalovirus exposure and HLA in healthy donors. Study results and caveats: Most of the TCR beta V segments (in an earlier analysis) were productive either about 90% or about 30% of the time. Later genetic work tied a missense DCLRE1C variant to beta-chain V and J trimming. Several of the most significant clusters were apparently associated with common viral pathogens in a later analysis.

Worth noting for this clone: No antigen is known for it.

The PCR was carried out with 60 Vbeta primers and 13 Jbeta primers. Assay: immunoSEQ multiplex PCR; the TCRdb copy retains only in-frame clones and omits some. In the table there are under 90,000 clones, 70% to 85% of which are singletons. V was clipped by 4 bases and J by 5 bases; unmatched bases: 9. This CDR3 has 14 amino acids. Germline CDR1 is SGHRS and CDR2 is YFSETQ. The sequence was obtained from a middle-aged man in good health and CMV-seropositive. The sample was PBMCs. The gene calls are TRBV5-1 and TRBJ2-7; TRBD1 agrees at 7 bases. This chain's CDR3 is CASSVGQSGHEQYF. CDR3 DNA sequence: TGCGCCAGCAGCGTGGGACAGTCTGGTCACGAGCAGTACTTC.